Below are 13 T cell receptor beta chains sequenced from a single sample in a study of T-cell memory formation after mild COVID-19. TCRdb re-called the 5' RACE reads through MiXCR, storing one row per CDR3 protein. The sample contains 150,000 to 200,000 distinct CDR3 sequences, 9.5% to 13% of which appear only once. The source material was PBMCs or a T cell subset sorted from them (not recorded which). The source is a man aged 18 to 30 who had mild COVID-19 (a few samples of this study predate the infection). Cell type and time point are not known.

A few counts support this clonotype. V and J are TRBV20-1 and TRBJ2-7; unclear D gene. The CDR3 loop spans 12 amino acids. V lost 2 bases to trimming and J lost 5 bases, with 10 bases between them. Germline CDR1 is DFQATT and CDR2 is SNEGSKA (reference sequence). This CDR3 is CSARSHANEQYF. Written as DNA, the CDR3 is TGCAGTGCTAGATCCCACGCGAACGAGCAGTACTTC.

The chain combines TRBV28 with TRBJ2-7, with 7 bases that match TRBD1. The CDR3 runs to 13 residues. V trimming: 1 base; J trimming: 6 bases; junction bases outside the gene matches: 3. The germline V gene has CDR1 MDHEN and CDR2 SYDVKM. CDR3 nucleotides: TGTGCCAGCAGTTTATTACAGGGGAGCGAGCAGTACGTC. Amino acid sequence: CASSLLQGSEQYV.

The chain's CDR3 is CYSGQSYEQYV. As DNA, the CDR3 is TGTTACAGCGGGCAGTCCTACGAGCAGTACGTC. V is TRBV6-5 and J is TRBJ2-7, with D tentatively TRBD2 (6 bases). Germline CDR1 reads MNHEY; CDR2 reads SVGAGI. The CDR3 totals 11 residues.

This clonotype was observed a handful of times. The chain employs TRBV25-1 and TRBJ2-7; D gene unclear. Germline assignment: CDR1 MGHDK and CDR2 SYGVNS. V lost 2 bases and J lost 2, with 1 base in between. CDR3 length: 11 residues. CDR3 coding DNA: TGTGCCAGCAGTGAAACCTACGAGCAGTACTTC. Translation: CASSETYEQYF.

The chain carries TRBV6-5 and TRBJ1-1; 9 positions match TRBD1. Trimming cost V 2 bases and J 11 bases; bases outside gene matches: 9. The CDR3 extends over 14 amino acids. The germline CDR1 and CDR2 sequences are MNHEY and SVGAGI. CDR3 region: CASSYQGQGSRAFF. In DNA form, the CDR3 reads TGTGCCAGCAGTTACCAGGGACAGGGTTCTAGGGCTTTCTTT.

V and J are TRBV7-2 and TRBJ1-2; D ambiguous. Germline V gene sequence: CDR1 SGHTA, CDR2 FQGNSA. The CDR3 consists of 13 residues. V lost 1 base, J lost 6 bases, and 9 bases lay in between. The CDR3 DNA reads as TGTGCCAGCAGCTTAGAACGGATACATGGCTACACCTTC. Its protein product is CASSLERIHGYTF.

In its sample, this clonotype was seen many times. The chain's CDR3 is CAISPQTGTTGELFF. Written as DNA, the CDR3 is TGTGCCATCAGTCCTCAAACAGGGACCACCGGGGAGCTGTTTTTT. This chain links TRBV10-3 with TRBJ2-2, with a possible D match to TRBD1 (6 bases). CDR1 and CDR2 (germline): ENHRY, SYGVKD. Trimming removed 5 bases from V and 4 bases from J, with 14 bases in between. The CDR3 totals 15 residues.

This clonotype showed up many times. The chain links TRBV4-1 to TRBJ2-3, with D uncertain. With 1 base removed from V and 6 bases from J, the gap between germline ends came to 5 bases. Germline V gene sequence: CDR1 MGHRA, CDR2 YSYEKL. CDR3 length: 12 residues. In DNA form, the CDR3 reads TGCGCCAGCAGCCAAGGGGCGGATACGCAGTATTTT. Its translation is CASSQGADTQYF.

Many counts were recorded for this clonotype. The chain joins TRBV27 to TRBJ2-1, with D tentatively TRBD1 or TRBD2 (5 bases each). The ends were cut back, 2 bases at V and 5 bases at J, with 13 bases in the middle. Germline CDR1 and CDR2: MNHEY and SMNVEV (reference sequence). The CDR3 runs 15 residues. CDR3 protein: CASSLGGTGNNEQFF. CDR3 nucleotides: TGTGCCAGCAGTTTAGGGGGTACAGGCAACAATGAGCAGTTCTTC.

V is TRBV27 and J is TRBJ2-5; D gene ambiguous. The CDR3 covers 13 residues. Trimming cost V 0 bases and J 9 bases, with 11 bases left between them. The germline gives CDR1 MNHEY, CDR2 SMNVEV (reference sequence). CDR3 region: CASSLSDGLAQYF. Here the CDR3 DNA reads TGTGCCAGCAGTTTATCAGATGGGTTGGCCCAGTACTTC.

The chain couples TRBV7-3 to TRBJ2-1; D ambiguous. CDR1 is SGHTA, CDR2 FQGTGA, per germline. This CDR3 spans 13 amino acids. With 5 bases removed from V and 10 bases from J, the gap between germline ends came to 15 bases. DNA for the CDR3: TGTGCCAGCAGCCCTGACTGGGGTAGCGAGCAGTTCTTC. Translation gives CASSPDWGSEQFF. Based on the CDR3 plus reference TRBV7-3 and TRBJ2-1, the full variable domain is GAGVSQTPSNKVTEKGKYVELRCDPISGHTALYWYRQSLGQGPEFLIYFQGTGAADDSGLPNDRFFAVRPEGSVSTLKIQRTERGDSAVYLCASSPDWGSEQFFGPGTRLTVL.

This clonotype was seen only a few times. In DNA form, the CDR3 reads TGCGCCAGCAGCAGGACAGGGGGACCAGATACGCAGTATTTT. This gives the protein CASSRTGGPDTQYF. The chain couples TRBV5-1 to TRBJ2-3; 10 bases line up with TRBD1. Trimming at V came to 4 bases and at J to 4 bases, leaving 3 bases not matched to a gene. Germline V gives CDR1 SGHRS, CDR2 YFSETQ. This CDR3 contains 14 residues.

This clonotype was detected many times. The V gene is TRBV7-2, the J gene TRBJ2-7, with a tentative D call TRBD2 (6 bases). The CDR3 extends over 15 amino acids. CDR1 SGHTA and CDR2 FQGNSA come from the germline V gene. Between the trimmed V and J ends, which lost 4 bases and 5 bases, there was a span of 18 bases. CDR3 residues: CASSSNSGGGDEQYV. The CDR3 coding sequence is TGTGCCAGCAGCTCAAACTCAGGCGGAGGGGACGAGCAGTACGTC.